What follows is one T cell receptor (beta chain) and its context. The data were obtained in a study of cytomegalovirus exposure and HLA in healthy donors. The repertoire was sequenced with immunoSEQ multiplex PCR; TCRdb's copy has only in-frame clones and lacks some. The sample includes 300,000 to 350,000 clones, roughly 88% of them seen just once. Trimming took off 0 bases at V and 12 bases at J, with 15 bases between the two ends. Germline loops: CDR1 SGHRS, CDR2 YFSETQ. This CDR3 is 14 amino acids long. The V call is TRBV5-1, the J call TRBJ1-4, with D perhaps matching TRBD1 (5 bases). Sample: PBMCs. This receptor was obtained from a man aged 25 to 40 in good health and CMV-seronegative. The CDR3 is CASSLEGQGNELFF. DNA for the CDR3: TGCGCCAGCAGCTTGGAGGGCCAGGGTAACGAACTGTTTTTT.